Each of the 17 T cell receptor beta chains below was sequenced from the same sample in a study of PD-1 blockade in classical Hodgkin lymphoma. All the patients suffered relapse after autologous stem cell transplantation, and brentuximab vedotin exposure differed. Assay: immunoSEQ multiplex PCR; the TCRdb copy retains only in-frame clones and omits some. The sample has more than 45,000 clones; approximately 90% are singletons. The sample consisted of peripheral blood mononuclear cells (PBMCs), taken before the second cycle of nivolumab. Receptors were obtained from a human donor with classical Hodgkin lymphoma.

The V gene is TRBV7-6, the J gene TRBJ2-2; D is ambiguous. Germline-derived CDR1 and CDR2 are SGHVS and FNYEAQ. Trimming took 2 bases from V and 6 from J, leaving 16 bases between them. The CDR3 loop spans 16 amino acids. The CDR3 here is CASSLTTAIFAGELFF. For the CDR3, the DNA is TGTGCCAGCAGCTTAACAACAGCCATATTCGCCGGGGAGCTGTTTTTT.

Written as DNA, the CDR3 is TGTGCCAGCAGTGACCTACTAGCGGGGCCCTACAATGAGCAGTTCTTC. The encoded protein is CASSDLLAGPYNEQFF. The chain joins TRBV6-4 to TRBJ2-1, with 10 nucleotides matching TRBD2. Germline values: CDR1 MRHNA, CDR2 SNTAGT. With V trimmed by 2 bases and J by 2 bases, 3 bases remained unmatched. The CDR3 covers 16 residues.

The chain couples TRBV29-1 to TRBJ1-5, with D possibly being TRBD1 (6 bases). CDR1 and CDR2 (germline): SQVTM, ANQGSEA. The CDR3 length is 13 residues. Trimming left V 4 bases short and J 5 bases short, with 12 bases between. The CDR3 nucleotides are TGCAGCGTTGGGCTGGGGGGCGATCAGCCCCAGCATTTT. Translating it yields CSVGLGGDQPQHF.

The J gene is TRBJ2-2, the V gene TRBV11-3, with D possibly matching TRBD1 (5 bases). Looked up from germline, CDR1 is SGHNT and CDR2 is YENEEA. Trimming took 0 bases from V and 3 from J, leaving 17 bases between them. The CDR3 length is 18 residues. The chain's CDR3 is CASSLEGRWGFDTGELFF. The CDR3, as DNA: TGTGCCAGCAGCTTAGAGGGTCGTTGGGGCTTCGACACCGGGGAGCTGTTTTTT.

This clone was picked up a small number of times. This chain links TRBV9 with TRBJ2-1; D is uncertain. CDR1 is SGDLS and CDR2 is YYNGEE in the germline V gene. Trimming removed 0 bases at V and 5 bases at J, with 6 bases between. This CDR3 comprises 13 residues. The CDR3 DNA reads TGTGCCAGCAGCGTAGTTCCGGACAATGAGCAGTTCTTC. Translating it yields CASSVVPDNEQFF.

The table lists this clone with a count of one. The V and J genes are TRBV7-6 and TRBJ2-2, with 7 bases aligning to TRBD1. CDR1 is SGHVS, CDR2 FNYEAQ, per germline. The V gene end was trimmed by 1 base and the J gene end by 1 base; junction bases not matched to a gene: 3. The CDR3 sequence is 16 residues long. In DNA, the CDR3 is TGTGCCAGCAGCTTAGAACAGGGGTTGAACACCGGGGAGCTGTTTTTT. Residues: CASSLEQGLNTGELFF.

The chain is built from TRBV9 and TRBJ2-7; 10 bases align to TRBD2. Germline-derived CDR1 and CDR2 are SGDLS and YYNGEE. With 3 bases clipped from V and 5 bases from J, the junction kept 8 bases outside the gene matches. The CDR3 runs to 15 residues. The CDR3 region has the DNA TGTGCCAGCAGCGCATCTAGCGGGAGTTACAACGAGCAGTACTTC. Translated: CASSASSGSYNEQYF.

The rearrangement joins TRBV7-3 to TRBJ2-5; D is undetermined. Trimming took off 1 base at V and 1 base at J, with 10 bases between the two ends. This CDR3 comprises 15 residues. CDR1 is SGHTA, CDR2 FQGTGA, per germline. This CDR3 reads CASSLMGQLQETQYF. CDR3 sequence (DNA): TGTGCCAGCAGCTTAATGGGTCAACTCCAAGAGACCCAGTACTTC.

About this clone itself: This sample includes further DNA sequences coding for the same CDR3. CDR3: CASSLALTGQETQYF. CDR3 bases: TGTGCCAGCAGCTTAGCCCTGACAGGTCAAGAGACCCAGTACTTC. The genes are TRBV7-8 and TRBJ2-5; the D gene is possibly TRBD1 (6 bases). Germline V gene lookup returns CDR1 SGHVS and CDR2 FQNEAQ. Trimming removed 0 bases from V and 2 bases from J, with 10 bases in between. This CDR3 has 15 residues.

This rearrangement joins TRBV15 to TRBJ1-1; no firm D call. CDR3 length: 14 residues. The V end was cut by 6 bases, the J end by 1 base, with 12 bases between. In germline, CDR1 is LNHNV, CDR2 YYDKDF (reference sequence). The DNA of the CDR3 is TGTGCCACCAGTTCATTCCTTGGGAACACTGAAGCTTTCTTT. Translated: CATSSFLGNTEAFF. Filled out from reference TRBV15 and TRBJ1-1, the complete variable domain reads DAMVIQNPRYQVTQFGKPVTLSCSQTLNHNVMYWYQQKSSQAPKLLFHYYDKDFNNEADTPDNFQSRRPNTSFCFLDIRSPGLGDTAMYLCATSSFLGNTEAFFGQGTRLTVV.

The J gene is TRBJ2-1, the V gene TRBV5-6; possibly TRBD1 or TRBD2 for D (6 bases each). The CDR3 spans 12 residues. V was trimmed by 4 bases and J by 10 bases, leaving 12 bases between them. Germline CDR1 is SGHDT and CDR2 is YYEEEE. The CDR3 nucleotides read TGTGCCAGCAGCCTGGGGGGCTCAGAGCAGTTCTTC. Translation gives CASSLGGSEQFF.

V usage is TRBV13 and J usage is TRBJ2-5; no definite D call. The germline V gene has CDR1 PRHDT and CDR2 FYEKMQ (reference sequence). V lost 5 bases and J lost 5, with 12 bases in between. The CDR3 spans 13 residues. CDR3 loop: CASSPRLRETQYF. DNA of the CDR3: TGTGCCAGCAGCCCTCGACTGAGGGAGACCCAGTACTTC.

This chain uses TRBV6-5 with TRBJ2-2; weak D call: TRBD1 (5 bases). This CDR3 has 16 amino acids. Germline lookup yields CDR1 MNHEY and CDR2 SVGAGI. V was clipped by 2 bases and J by 5 bases, with 15 bases between them. The CDR3 sequence is CASSYLPQGVTGELFF. The CDR3 nucleotides are TGTGCCAGCAGTTACCTACCCCAAGGGGTAACCGGGGAGCTGTTTTTT.

CDR3 residues: CASSSAGTQQEGYTF. CDR3 bases: TGTGCCAGCAGTTCCGCCGGGACGCAACAAGAGGGCTACACCTTC. This rearrangement joins TRBV6-7 to TRBJ1-2; D might be TRBD1 (5 bases). TRBV6-7 is flagged as an ORF with uncertain function. The V gene lost 4 bases and the J gene lost 8 bases, with 20 bases spanning the gap. This CDR3 is built from 15 residues.

The rearrangement links TRBV19 to TRBJ2-2; D is perhaps TRBD2 (5 bases). The V end was cut by 3 bases, the J end by 8 bases, with 13 bases between. Germline V lookup: CDR1 LNHDA, CDR2 SQIVND (reference sequence). This CDR3 is built from 14 residues. CDR3 sequence reads: CASSMTDTRGELFF. CDR3 nucleotide sequence: TGTGCCAGTAGTATGACTGACACTAGGGGGGAGCTGTTTTTT.

The V call is TRBV9, the J call TRBJ2-5; 10 nucleotides agree with TRBD2. Germline-derived CDR1 and CDR2 are SGDLS and YYNGEE. This CDR3 comprises 17 residues. The junction had 17 bases not matched to a gene; V was cut back by 3 bases and J by 9 bases. CDR3 region: CASSAGTSVHKRVAQYF. Here the CDR3 DNA reads TGTGCCAGCAGCGCCGGGACTAGCGTACACAAGAGAGTCGCCCAGTACTTC.

This chain connects TRBV30 to TRBJ1-5, with a tentative D call TRBD1 (5 bases). The CDR3 sequence is 13 residues long. Germline V lookup: CDR1 GTSNPN, CDR2 SVGIG (reference sequence). V was clipped by 5 bases and J by 5 bases, with 13 bases between them. DNA of the CDR3: TGTGCCTGGGCCGGGGCCCGCGATCAGCCCCAGCATTTT. Its translation: CAWAGARDQPQHF.